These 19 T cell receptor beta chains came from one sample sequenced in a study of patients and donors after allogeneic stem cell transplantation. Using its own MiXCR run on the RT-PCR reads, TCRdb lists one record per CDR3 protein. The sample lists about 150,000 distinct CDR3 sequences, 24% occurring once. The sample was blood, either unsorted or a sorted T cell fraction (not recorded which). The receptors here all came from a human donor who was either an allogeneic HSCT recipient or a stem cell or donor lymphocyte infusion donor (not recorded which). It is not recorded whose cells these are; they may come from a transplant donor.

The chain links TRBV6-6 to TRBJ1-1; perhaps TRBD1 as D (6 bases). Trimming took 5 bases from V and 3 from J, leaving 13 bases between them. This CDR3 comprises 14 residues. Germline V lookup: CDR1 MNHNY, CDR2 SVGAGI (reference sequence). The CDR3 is CASSKQGRDTEAFF. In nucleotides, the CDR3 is TGTGCCAGCAGTAAACAGGGCCGGGACACTGAAGCTTTCTTT.

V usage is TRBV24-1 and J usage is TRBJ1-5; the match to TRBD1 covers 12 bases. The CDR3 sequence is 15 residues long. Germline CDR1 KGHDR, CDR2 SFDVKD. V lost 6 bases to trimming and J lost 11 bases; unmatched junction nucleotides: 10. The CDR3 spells CATSSGTGGETSQHF. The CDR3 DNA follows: TGTGCCACCAGTTCCGGGACAGGGGGCGAGACTTCCCAGCATTTT.

In DNA form, the CDR3 reads TGTGCCAGCAGTTACTGGGGACTAGCGGATAAAGAGACCCAGTACTTC. Translation: CASSYWGLADKETQYF. The chain employs TRBV6-5 and TRBJ2-5; 11 nucleotides agree with TRBD2. The CDR3 length is 16 residues. J gave up 3 bases and V 1 base, and 4 bases lay outside the gene matches. The germline CDR1 and CDR2 sequences are MNHEY and SVGAGI.

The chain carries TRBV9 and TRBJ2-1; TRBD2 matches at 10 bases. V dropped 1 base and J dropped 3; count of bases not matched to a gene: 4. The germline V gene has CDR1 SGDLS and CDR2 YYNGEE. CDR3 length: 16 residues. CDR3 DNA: TGTGCCAGCAGCGTAAGGACTAGCGGAAGCTACAATGAGCAGTTCTTC. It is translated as CASSVRTSGSYNEQFF.

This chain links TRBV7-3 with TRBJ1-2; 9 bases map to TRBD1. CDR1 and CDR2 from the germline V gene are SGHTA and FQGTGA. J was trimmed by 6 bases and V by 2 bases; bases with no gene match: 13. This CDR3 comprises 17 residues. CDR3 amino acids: CASSLYAGTGRKDGYTF. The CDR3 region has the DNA TGTGCCAGCAGCTTATATGCCGGGACAGGGCGTAAAGATGGCTACACCTTC.

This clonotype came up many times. The CDR3 is CASSPLGQGNTEAFF. The CDR3 region has the DNA TGTGCCAGCAGCCCCCTGGGACAGGGGAACACTGAAGCTTTCTTT. This chain joins TRBV12-3 or TRBV12-4 and TRBJ1-1; TRBD1 matches at 9 bases. The trim removed 6 bases at V and 1 base at J, leaving 6 bases unmatched. This CDR3 comprises 15 residues.

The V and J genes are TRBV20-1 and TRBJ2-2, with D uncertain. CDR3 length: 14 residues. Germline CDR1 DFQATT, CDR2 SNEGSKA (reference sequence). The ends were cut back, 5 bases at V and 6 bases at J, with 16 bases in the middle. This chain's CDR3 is CSAWDLATSGELFF. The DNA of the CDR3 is TGCAGTGCTTGGGATTTGGCAACCTCCGGGGAGCTGTTTTTT.

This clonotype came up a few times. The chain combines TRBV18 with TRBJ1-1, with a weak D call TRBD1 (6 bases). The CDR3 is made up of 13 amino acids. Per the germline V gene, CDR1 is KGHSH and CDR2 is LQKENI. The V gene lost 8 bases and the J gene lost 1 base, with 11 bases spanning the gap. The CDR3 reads CASTRQENTEAFF. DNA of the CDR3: TGTGCCAGCACACGACAGGAGAACACTGAAGCTTTCTTT.

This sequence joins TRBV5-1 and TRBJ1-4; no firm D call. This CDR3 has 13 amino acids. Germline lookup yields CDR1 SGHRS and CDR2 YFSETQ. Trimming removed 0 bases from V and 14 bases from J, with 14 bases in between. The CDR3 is CASSLVRASSLFF. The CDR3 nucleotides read TGCGCCAGCAGCTTGGTACGAGCCAGTAGCCTGTTTTTT. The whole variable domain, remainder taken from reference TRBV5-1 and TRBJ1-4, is KAGVTQTPRYLIKTRGQQVTLSCSPISGHRSVSWYQQTPGQGLQFLFEYFSETQRNKGNFPGRFSGRQFSNSRSEMNVSTLELGDSALYLCASSLVRASSLFFGSGTQLSVL.

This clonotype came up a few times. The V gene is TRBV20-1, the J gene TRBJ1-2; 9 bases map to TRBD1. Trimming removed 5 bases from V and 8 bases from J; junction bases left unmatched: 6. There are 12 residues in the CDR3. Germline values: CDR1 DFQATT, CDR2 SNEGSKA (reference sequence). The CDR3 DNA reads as TGCAGTGCTTGGGACAGGGCCGAGGGCTACACCTTC. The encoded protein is CSAWDRAEGYTF.

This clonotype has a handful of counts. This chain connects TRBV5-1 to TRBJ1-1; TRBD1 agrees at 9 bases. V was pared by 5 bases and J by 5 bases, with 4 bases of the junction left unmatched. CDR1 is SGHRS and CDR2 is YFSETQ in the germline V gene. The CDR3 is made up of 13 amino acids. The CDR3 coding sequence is TGCGCCAGCAGACAGGGGGCAGGGACTGAAGCTTTCTTT. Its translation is CASRQGAGTEAFF.

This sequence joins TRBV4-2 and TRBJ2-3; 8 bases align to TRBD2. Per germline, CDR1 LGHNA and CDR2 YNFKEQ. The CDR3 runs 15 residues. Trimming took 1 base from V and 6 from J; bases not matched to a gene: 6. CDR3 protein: CASSQGRGGQDTQYF. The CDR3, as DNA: TGTGCCAGCAGCCAAGGTCGGGGGGGCCAGGATACGCAGTATTTT.

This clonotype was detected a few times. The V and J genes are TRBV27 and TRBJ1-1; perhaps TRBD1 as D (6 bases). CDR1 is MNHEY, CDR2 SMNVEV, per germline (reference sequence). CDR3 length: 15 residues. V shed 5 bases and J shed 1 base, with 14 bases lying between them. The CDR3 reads CASSPHGGGNTEAFF. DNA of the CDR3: TGTGCCAGCAGTCCACACGGAGGGGGGAACACTGAAGCTTTCTTT.

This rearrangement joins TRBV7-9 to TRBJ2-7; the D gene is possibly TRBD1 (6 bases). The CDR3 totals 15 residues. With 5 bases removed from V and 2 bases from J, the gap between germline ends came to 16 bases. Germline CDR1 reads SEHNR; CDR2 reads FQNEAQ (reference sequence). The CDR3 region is CASSPVGGLAYEQYF. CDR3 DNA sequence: TGTGCCAGCAGCCCCGTAGGGGGTTTAGCCTACGAGCAGTACTTC.

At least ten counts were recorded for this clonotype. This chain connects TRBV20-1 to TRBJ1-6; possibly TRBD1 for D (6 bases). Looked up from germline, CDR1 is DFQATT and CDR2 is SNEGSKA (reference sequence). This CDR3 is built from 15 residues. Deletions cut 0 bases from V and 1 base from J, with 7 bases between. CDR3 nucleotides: TGCAGTGCTAGAGATACAGGGTCCTATAATTCACCCCTCCACTTT. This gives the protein CSARDTGSYNSPLHF.

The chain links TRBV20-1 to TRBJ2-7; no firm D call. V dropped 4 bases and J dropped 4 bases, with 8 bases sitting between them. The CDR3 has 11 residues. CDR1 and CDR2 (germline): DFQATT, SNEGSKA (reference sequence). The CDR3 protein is CSATQIYEQYF. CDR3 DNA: TGCAGTGCTACTCAAATTTACGAGCAGTACTTC.

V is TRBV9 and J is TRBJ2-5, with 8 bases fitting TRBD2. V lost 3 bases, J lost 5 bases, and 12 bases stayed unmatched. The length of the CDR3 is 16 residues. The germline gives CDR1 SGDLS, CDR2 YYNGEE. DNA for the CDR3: TGTGCCAGCAGCGCTAGACCCTTTAGCGGGGTGGAGACCCAGTACTTC. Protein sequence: CASSARPFSGVETQYF.

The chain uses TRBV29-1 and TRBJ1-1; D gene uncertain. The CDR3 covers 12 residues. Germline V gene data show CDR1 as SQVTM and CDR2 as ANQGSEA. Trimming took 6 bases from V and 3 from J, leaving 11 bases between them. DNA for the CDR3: TGCAGCGTGGGCCCAACTGACACTGAAGCTTTCTTT. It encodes CSVGPTDTEAFF.

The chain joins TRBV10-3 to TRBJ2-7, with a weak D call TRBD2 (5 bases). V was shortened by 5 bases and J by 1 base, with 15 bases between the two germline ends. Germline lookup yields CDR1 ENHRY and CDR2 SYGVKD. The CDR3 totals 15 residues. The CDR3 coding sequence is TGTGCCATCAGTTTGGACTCGTCCTTGTCCTACGAGCAGTACTTC. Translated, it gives CAISLDSSLSYEQYF.